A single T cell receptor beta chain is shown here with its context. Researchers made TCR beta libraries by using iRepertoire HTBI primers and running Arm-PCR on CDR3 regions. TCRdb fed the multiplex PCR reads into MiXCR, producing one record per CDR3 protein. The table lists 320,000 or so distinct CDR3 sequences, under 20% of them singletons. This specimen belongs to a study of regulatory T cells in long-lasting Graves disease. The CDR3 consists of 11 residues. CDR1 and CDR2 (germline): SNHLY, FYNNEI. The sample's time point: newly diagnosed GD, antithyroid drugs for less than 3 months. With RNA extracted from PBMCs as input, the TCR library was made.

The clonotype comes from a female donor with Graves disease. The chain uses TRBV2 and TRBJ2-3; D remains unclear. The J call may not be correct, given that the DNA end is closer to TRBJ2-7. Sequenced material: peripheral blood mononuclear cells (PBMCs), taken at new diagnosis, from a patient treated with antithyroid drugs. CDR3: CASQLSYEQYF. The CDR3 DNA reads TGTGCCAGCCAACTTTCCTACGAGCAGTACTTC.